This T cell receptor beta chain is from a study of PD-1 blockade in classical Hodgkin lymphoma. Measured with immunoSEQ multiplex PCR; TCRdb has only the in-frame clones, and not every one. The repertoire holds about 36,000 clones, with around 89% as singletons. Time point denoted: newly diagnosed, previously untreated cHL patient sample. The CD4+ T cells used were purified from thawed PBMCs through magnetic negative selection. Germline values: CDR1 SGHAT, CDR2 FQDESV (reference sequence). The V end lost 3 bases, the J end lost 2 bases, and 4 bases lay between the germline ends. The CDR3 has 12 residues.

The J gene is TRBJ1-1, the V gene TRBV11-1; D unclear. Source material: CD4+ T cells from blood. The TCR sequence derives from a human donor with classical Hodgkin lymphoma. The CDR3 DNA is TGTGCCAGCAGCTTCAGAAACACTGAAGCTTTCTTT. Protein sequence: CASSFRNTEAFF.